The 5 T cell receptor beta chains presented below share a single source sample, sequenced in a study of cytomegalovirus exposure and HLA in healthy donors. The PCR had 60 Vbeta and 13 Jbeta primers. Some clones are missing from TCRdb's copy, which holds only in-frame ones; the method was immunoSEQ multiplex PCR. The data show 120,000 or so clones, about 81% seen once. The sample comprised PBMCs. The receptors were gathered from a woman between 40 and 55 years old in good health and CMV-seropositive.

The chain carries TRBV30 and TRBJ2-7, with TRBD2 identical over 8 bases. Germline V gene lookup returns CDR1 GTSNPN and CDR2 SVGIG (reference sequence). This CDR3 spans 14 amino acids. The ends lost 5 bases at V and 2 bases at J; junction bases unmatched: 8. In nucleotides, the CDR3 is TGTGCCTGGGGAGCGGGGGTAGGGGCCTACGAGCAGTACTTC. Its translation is CAWGAGVGAYEQYF.

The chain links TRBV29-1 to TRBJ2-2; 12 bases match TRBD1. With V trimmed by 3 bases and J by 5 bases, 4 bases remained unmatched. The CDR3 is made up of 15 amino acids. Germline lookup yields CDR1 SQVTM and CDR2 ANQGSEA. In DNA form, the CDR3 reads TGCAGCGTTGATCGGGACAGGGGGCGAACCGGGGAGCTGTTTTTT. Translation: CSVDRDRGRTGELFF.

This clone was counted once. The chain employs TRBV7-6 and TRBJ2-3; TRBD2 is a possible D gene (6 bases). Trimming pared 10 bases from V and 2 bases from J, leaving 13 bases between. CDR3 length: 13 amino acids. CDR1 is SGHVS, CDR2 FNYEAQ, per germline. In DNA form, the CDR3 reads TGTGCCACCGGGCGGGACTTCACAGATACGCAGTATTTT. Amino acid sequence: CATGRDFTDTQYF. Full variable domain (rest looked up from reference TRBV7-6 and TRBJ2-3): GAGVSQSPRYKVTKRGQDVALRCDPISGHVSLYWYRQALGQGPEFLTYFNYEAQQDKSGLPNDRFSAERPEGSISTLTIQRTEQRDSAMYRCATGRDFTDTQYFGPGTRLTVL.

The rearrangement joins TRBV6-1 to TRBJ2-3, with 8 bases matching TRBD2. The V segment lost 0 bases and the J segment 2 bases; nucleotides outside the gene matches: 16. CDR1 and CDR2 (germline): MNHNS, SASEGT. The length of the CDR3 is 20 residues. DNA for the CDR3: TGTGCCAGCAGTGAAGCGGGCCAGGGAGAAGTAGCGGGGCTCACAGATACGCAGTATTTT. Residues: CASSEAGQGEVAGLTDTQYF.

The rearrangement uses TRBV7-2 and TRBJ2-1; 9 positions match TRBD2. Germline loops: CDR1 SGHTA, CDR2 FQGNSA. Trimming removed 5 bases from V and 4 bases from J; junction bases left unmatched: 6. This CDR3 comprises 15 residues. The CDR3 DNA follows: TGTGCCAGCAGCGTTACTAGCGGGCGGTACAATGAGCAGTTCTTC. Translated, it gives CASSVTSGRYNEQFF.